Detailed here is one T cell receptor beta chain. A second PCR of roughly 7 to 11 cycles used a sample-barcoded 5' primer and a J-beta primer mix. TCRdb reprocessed the 5' RACE reads via MiXCR and lists one record per CDR3 protein. The sample includes some 920,000 distinct CDR3 sequences, just over 50% of them seen just once. Germline V gives CDR1 DFQATT, CDR2 SNEGSKA (reference sequence). V lost 4 bases to trimming and J lost 7 bases, with 16 bases between them. CDR3 length: 13 residues. This entry is derived from a study of blood T cells in healthy people across ages. The J gene is TRBJ1-2, the V gene TRBV20-1; D may be TRBD1 (5 bases). Sample: blood. This TCR was recovered from an older woman in good health. The CDR3, as DNA: TGCAGTGCTATTGGACATTCGATAGGTGGCTACACCTTC. Translating gives CSAIGHSIGGYTF.